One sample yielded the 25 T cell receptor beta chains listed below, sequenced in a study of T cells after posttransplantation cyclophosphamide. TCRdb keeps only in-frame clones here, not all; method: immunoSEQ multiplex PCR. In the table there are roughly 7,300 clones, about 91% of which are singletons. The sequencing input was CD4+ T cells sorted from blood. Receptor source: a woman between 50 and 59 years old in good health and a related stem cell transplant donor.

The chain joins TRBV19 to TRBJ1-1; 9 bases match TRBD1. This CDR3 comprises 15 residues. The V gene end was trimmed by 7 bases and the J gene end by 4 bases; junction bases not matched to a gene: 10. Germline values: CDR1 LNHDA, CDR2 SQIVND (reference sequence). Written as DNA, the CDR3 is TGTGCCAGTACCGAGGGACAGGGAGGGAGCACTGAAGCTTTCTTT. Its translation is CASTEGQGGSTEAFF.

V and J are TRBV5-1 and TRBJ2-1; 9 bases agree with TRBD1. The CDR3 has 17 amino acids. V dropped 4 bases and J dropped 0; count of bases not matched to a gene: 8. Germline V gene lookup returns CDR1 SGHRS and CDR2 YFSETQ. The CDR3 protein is CASSHPPGQGSYNEQFF. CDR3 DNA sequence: TGCGCCAGCAGCCACCCCCCGGGACAGGGCTCCTACAATGAGCAGTTCTTC.

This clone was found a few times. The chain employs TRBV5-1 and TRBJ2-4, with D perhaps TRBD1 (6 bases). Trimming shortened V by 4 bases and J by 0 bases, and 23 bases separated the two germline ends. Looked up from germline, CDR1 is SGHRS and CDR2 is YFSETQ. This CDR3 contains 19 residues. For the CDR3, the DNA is TGCGCCAGCAGCAGCGAGGCGTCGACAGGACAACTAGCCAAAAACATTCAGTACTTC. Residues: CASSSEASTGQLAKNIQYF. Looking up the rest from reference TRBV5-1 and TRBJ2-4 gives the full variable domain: KAGVTQTPRYLIKTRGQQVTLSCSPISGHRSVSWYQQTPGQGLQFLFEYFSETQRNKGNFPGRFSGRQFSNSRSEMNVSTLELGDSALYLCASSSEASTGQLAKNIQYFGAGTRLSVL.

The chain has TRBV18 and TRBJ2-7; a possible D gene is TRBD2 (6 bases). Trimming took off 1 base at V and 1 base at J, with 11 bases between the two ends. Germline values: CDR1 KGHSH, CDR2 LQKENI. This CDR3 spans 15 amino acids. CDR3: CASSPRPGVSYEQYF. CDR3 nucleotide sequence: TGTGCCAGCTCACCACGGCCGGGAGTGTCCTACGAGCAGTACTTC.

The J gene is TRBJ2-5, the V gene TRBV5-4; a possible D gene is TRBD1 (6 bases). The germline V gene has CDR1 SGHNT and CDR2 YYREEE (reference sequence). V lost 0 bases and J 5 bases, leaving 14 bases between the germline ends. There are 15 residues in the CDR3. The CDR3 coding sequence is TGTGCCAGCAGCTTGGGGGGGCGGGCTGGGGAGACCCAGTACTTC. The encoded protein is CASSLGGRAGETQYF.

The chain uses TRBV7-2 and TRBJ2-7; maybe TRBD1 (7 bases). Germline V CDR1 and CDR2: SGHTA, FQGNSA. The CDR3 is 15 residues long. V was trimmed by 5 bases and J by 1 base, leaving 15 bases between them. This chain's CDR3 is CASSLHSGGSYEQYF. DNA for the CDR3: TGTGCCAGCAGCCTTCATTCAGGGGGGTCCTACGAGCAGTACTTC.

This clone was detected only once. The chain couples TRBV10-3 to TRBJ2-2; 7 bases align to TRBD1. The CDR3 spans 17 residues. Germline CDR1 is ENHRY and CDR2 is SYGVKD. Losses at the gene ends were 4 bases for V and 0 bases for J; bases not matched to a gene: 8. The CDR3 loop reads CAISVKTGIANTGELFF. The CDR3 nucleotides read TGTGCCATCAGTGTAAAGACAGGGATAGCGAACACCGGGGAGCTGTTTTTT.

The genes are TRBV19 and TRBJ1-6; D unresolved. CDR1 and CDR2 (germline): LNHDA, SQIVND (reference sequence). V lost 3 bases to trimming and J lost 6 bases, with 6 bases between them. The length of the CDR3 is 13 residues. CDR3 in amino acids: CASSITINSPLHF. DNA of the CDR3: TGTGCCAGTAGTATTACTATTAATTCACCCCTCCACTTT.

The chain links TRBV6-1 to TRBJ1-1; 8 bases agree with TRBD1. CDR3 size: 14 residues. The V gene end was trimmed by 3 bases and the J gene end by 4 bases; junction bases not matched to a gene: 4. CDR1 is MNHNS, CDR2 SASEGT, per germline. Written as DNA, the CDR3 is TGTGCCAGCAGTGATCGACAGGGGCCCACTGAAGCTTTCTTT. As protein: CASSDRQGPTEAFF.

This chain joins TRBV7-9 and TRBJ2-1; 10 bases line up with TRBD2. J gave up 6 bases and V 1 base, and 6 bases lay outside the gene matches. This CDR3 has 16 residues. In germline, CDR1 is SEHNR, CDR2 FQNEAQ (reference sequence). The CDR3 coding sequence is TGTGCCAGCAGCTTAGGGCTAGCGGGGGTTACCAATGAGCAGTTCTTC. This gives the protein CASSLGLAGVTNEQFF.

The CDR3: CASRTGPGVYEQYF. CDR3 coding DNA: TGTGCCAGCAGAACGGGGCCGGGGGTCTACGAGCAGTACTTC. The chain carries TRBV6-6 and TRBJ2-7; the D gene is possibly TRBD2 (6 bases). The CDR3 length is 14 residues. Per germline, CDR1 MNHNY and CDR2 SVGAGI (reference sequence). Deletions cut 6 bases from V and 3 bases from J, with 15 bases between.

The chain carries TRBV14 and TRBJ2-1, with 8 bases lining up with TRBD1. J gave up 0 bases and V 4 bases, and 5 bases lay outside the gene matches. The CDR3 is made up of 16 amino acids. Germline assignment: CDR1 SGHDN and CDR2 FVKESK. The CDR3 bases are TGTGCCAGCAGCCCAGGACAGGGCCGCTCCTACAATGAGCAGTTCTTC. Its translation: CASSPGQGRSYNEQFF.

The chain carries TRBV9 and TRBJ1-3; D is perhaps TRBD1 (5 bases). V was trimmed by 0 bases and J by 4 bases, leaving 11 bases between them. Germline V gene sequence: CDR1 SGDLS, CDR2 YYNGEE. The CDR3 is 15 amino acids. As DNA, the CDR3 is TGTGCCAGCAGCGTAGGAAGCGGGACGGGAAACACCATATATTTT. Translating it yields CASSVGSGTGNTIYF.

The CDR3 DNA follows: TGTGCCAGCAGGGGTGTTGGTCCGGAGAACTATGGCTACACCTTC. The encoded protein is CASRGVGPENYGYTF. This chain links TRBV6-1 with TRBJ1-2, with D unclear. V was cut by 6 bases and J by 2 bases, with 16 bases left in between. Germline values: CDR1 MNHNS, CDR2 SASEGT. There are 15 residues in the CDR3.

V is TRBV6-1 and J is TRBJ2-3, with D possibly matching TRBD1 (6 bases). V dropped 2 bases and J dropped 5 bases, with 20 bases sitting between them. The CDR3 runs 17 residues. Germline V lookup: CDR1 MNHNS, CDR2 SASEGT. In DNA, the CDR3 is TGTGCCAGCAGTGAATCCTATCGACAGGTAGTTATAGATACGCAGTATTTT. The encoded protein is CASSESYRQVVIDTQYF.

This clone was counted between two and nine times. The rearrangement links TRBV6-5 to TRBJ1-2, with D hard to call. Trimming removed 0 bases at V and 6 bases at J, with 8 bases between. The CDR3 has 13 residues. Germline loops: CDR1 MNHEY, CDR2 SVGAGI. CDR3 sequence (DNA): TGTGCCAGCAGTTACTCGATGCAGGATGGCTACACCTTC. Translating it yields CASSYSMQDGYTF.

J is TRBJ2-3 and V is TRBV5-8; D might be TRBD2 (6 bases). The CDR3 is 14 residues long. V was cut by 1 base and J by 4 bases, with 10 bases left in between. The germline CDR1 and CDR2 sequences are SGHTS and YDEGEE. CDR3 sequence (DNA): TGTGCCAGCAGCTTGTCAGGGAGGTCAGATACGCAGTATTTT. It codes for CASSLSGRSDTQYF.

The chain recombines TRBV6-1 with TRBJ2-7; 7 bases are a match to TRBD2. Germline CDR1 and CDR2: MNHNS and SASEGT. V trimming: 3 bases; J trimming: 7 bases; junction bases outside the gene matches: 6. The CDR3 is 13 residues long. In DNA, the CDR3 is TGTGCCAGCAGTGATTTGTGGGAGGGGGAGCAGTACTTC. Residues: CASSDLWEGEQYF.

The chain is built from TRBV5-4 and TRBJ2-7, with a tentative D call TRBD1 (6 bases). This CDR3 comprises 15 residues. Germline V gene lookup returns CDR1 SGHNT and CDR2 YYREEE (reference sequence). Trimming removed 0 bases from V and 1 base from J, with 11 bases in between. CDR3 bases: TGTGCCAGCAGCTTGGACAGGGCGCTTTCCTACGAGCAGTACTTC. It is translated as CASSLDRALSYEQYF.

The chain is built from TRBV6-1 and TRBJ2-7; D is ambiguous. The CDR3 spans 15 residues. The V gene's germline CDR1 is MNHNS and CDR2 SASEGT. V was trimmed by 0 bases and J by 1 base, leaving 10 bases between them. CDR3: CASSEAQTRSYEQYF. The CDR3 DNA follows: TGTGCCAGCAGTGAAGCGCAGACGAGGTCCTACGAGCAGTACTTC.

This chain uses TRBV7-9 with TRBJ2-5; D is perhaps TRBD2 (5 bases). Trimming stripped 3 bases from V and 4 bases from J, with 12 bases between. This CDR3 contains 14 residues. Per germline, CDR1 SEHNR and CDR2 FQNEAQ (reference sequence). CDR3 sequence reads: CASSFGVSGETQYF. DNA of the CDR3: TGTGCCAGCAGCTTCGGGGTCTCGGGAGAGACCCAGTACTTC.

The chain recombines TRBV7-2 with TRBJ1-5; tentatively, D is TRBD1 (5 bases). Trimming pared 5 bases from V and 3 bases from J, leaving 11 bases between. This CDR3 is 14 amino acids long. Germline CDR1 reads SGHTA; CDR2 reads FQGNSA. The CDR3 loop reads CASSPDRHNQPQHF. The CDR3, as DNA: TGTGCCAGCAGCCCAGACAGACACAATCAGCCCCAGCATTTT. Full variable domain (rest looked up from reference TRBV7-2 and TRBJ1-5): GAGVSQSPSNKVTEKGKDVELRCDPISGHTALYWYRQSLGQGLEFLIYFQGNSAPDKSGLPSDRFSAERTGGSVSTLTIQRTQQEDSAVYLCASSPDRHNQPQHFGDGTRLSIL.

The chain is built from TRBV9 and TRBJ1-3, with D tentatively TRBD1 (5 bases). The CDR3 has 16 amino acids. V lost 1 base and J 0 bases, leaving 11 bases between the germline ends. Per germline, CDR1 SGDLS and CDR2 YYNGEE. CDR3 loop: CASSVNRPGSGNTIYF. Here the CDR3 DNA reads TGTGCCAGCAGCGTAAACAGGCCCGGCTCTGGAAACACCATATATTTT.

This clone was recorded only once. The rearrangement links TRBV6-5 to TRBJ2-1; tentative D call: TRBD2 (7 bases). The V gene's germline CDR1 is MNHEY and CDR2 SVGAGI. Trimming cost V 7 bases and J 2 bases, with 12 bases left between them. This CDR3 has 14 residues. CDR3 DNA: TGTGCCAGCAATAGGGGGGGGGCCTACAATGAGCAGTTCTTC. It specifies CASNRGGAYNEQFF.

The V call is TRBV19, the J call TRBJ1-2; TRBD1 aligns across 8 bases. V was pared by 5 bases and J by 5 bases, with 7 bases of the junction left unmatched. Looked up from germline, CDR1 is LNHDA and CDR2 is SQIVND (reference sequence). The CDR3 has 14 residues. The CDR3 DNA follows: TGTGCCAGTAGTGCGAGGCGACAGGGGTATGGCTACACCTTC. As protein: CASSARRQGYGYTF.